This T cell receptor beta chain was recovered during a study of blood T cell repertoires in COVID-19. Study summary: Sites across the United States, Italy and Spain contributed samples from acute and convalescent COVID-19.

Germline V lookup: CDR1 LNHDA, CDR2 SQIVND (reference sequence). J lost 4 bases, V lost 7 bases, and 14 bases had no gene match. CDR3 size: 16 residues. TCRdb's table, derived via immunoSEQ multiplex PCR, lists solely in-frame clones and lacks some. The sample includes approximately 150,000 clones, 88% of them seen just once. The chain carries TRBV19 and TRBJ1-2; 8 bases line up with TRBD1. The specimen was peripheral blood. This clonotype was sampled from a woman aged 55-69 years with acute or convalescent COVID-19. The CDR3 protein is CASTEGTGADGYGYTF. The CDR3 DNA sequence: TGTGCCAGTACTGAAGGGACAGGTGCCGACGGCTATGGCTACACCTTC.